This T cell receptor beta chain was obtained from a study of T cells in Graves' hyperthyroidism and ophthalmopathy (dated by TCRdb to about 2019). Context from the whole study: Peripheral blood samples were taken at initial diagnosis, before any treatment was given. A discovery cohort of about a hundred patients, roughly 45 with Graves' ophthalmopathy and about 60 with stable Graves' hyperthyroidism, was used to find distinguishing TCR V-J signatures. An independent validation cohort of under 20 hyperthyroidism patients and roughly 16 patients who later progressed to ophthalmopathy tested prospective prediction of ophthalmopathy. For training and testing, the 100 patients in the discovery cohort were randomly divided in a 7:3 ratio. In addition, the study compared T-cell repertoires in thyroid tissue and in blood from several Graves' hyperthyroidism patients. After sampling, hyperthyroidism patients received methimazole starting at 30 mg daily, and ophthalmopathy patients received high-dose intravenous methylprednisolone. The paper describes TCR Vbeta CDR3 sequencing of around 140 peripheral blood samples, made up of around 41 ophthalmopathy patients, 70 to 80 hyperthyroidism patients and 17 progressor patients.

A patient counted as having stable Graves' hyperthyroidism if no progression to ophthalmopathy occurred over 18 months of follow-up. Hyperthyroidism patients were aged 18 to 65 years and newly diagnosed, with disease duration of less than 2 months. Any patient with an uncontrolled infection, another autoimmune disease, pregnancy or lactation was excluded. Clinical symptoms, serum thyroxine and TRAb, thyroid ultrasound, and orbital computed tomography formed the basis for the diagnoses. PBMCs were separated from around 9.1 ml of fresh peripheral blood using Ficoll-Paque density gradient centrifugation. Total RNA was extracted using Trizol reagent, and RNA quality was assessed on an Agilent 2100 Bioanalyzer. The TCR beta CDR3 regions were amplified from the RNA transcripts. For the first round of RT-PCR on the TCR CDR3, the HTBI primer set was used together with the Qiagen OneStep RT-PCR kit. A second multiplex PCR round built the libraries, followed by size selection and purification. Libraries were sequenced paired-end with 100 bp reads on an Illumina HiSeq2000. The study's own analysis went as follows. SOAPnuke was used to process the raw data, removing reads that contained adapters or uncalled bases, had a mean Phred below 15, or lacked an exact match to the constant primer or identifier. COPE v1.2.5 was used to merge the high-quality paired reads, and each unique nucleotide sequence was defined as a clonotype. MiTCR v1.1 was used to align the clonotypes against IMGT TRBV, TRBD and TRBJ reference segments. Only V-J combinations with frequency above 0.0001, covering 99.2% of repertoires, were analysed. The TCS score was defined as the ratio of F50 (clonal expansion) to E x V (chaos), calculated using BLOSUM62-based TCRdist between CDR3 peptides within each V-J. Welch's t-statistics and random forest reduced fewer than 600 V-J features to 10 to 15, which were used in a naive Bayes classifier (R e1071). The public reads were reprocessed in TCRdb via fastp at Q25 and MiXCR, keeping in-frame beta chains. Rows merge per CDR3 protein into single entries with the most common DNA and genes. TCRdb's processing, not the authors' own work, is the source of the V and J calls. This sample has some 770,000 distinct CDR3 sequences in its table, and about 16% of those were observed once. Clones ranked in the top ten supply under 9.5% of the sample.

This clonotype was counted only a few times. The clone's antigen remains unknown. No qualities accompany the bases; no much larger clone lies one base away. Study-wide findings and limitations: Sample size was not statistically predetermined, and blinding of investigators to group allocation was not performed. Most expanded thyroid clonotypes (frequency above 0.001) were also found in blood, which suggests that blood repertoires may mirror thyroid immune responses. In cross-validation, a model built on a 13 V-J signature told ophthalmopathy apart from stable hyperthyroidism with under 90% sensitivity and 81% to 82% specificity, and in testing the same model reached 80%/75%. In validation, the model predicted progression to ophthalmopathy a median of approximately 6.3 months before onset, with approximately 68% sensitivity and about 72% specificity.

From the germline V gene, CDR1 is SGHAT and CDR2 is FQNNGV. There are 15 amino acids in the CDR3, from cysteine to phenylalanine inclusive. Only the CDR3 DNA is retained, 45 bases long and in frame from the first base. Trimming leaves V shorter by 5 bases and J shorter by 7 bases, with the junction holding 11 bases beyond the gene matches. The chain joins TRBV11-2 to TRBJ2-5, with TRBD1 identical over 9 junction bases. The sequenced sample was blood. This clonotype was obtained from a man aged 18-30 years with Graves' hyperthyroidism. CDR3 sequence: CASSQYRGLDGTQYF. The DNA reads TGTGCCAGCAGCCAGTACAGGGGGCTTGACGGGACCCAGTACTTC.